These 27 T cell receptor beta chains share one sample of origin, sequenced in a study of OX40 agonist ivuxolimab in advanced cancers. The table came from immunoSEQ multiplex PCR; TCRdb's copy has only in-frame clones and leaves some out. The sample records some 16,000 clones, more than 75% being singletons. The material sequenced was CD4+ or CD8+ T cells sorted from blood, taken in a trial of the OX40 agonist ivuxolimab. These receptors originate from an adult with an advanced solid tumor such as melanoma, head and neck, liver or kidney cancer.

Written as DNA, the CDR3 is TGTGCCATCAGTGAGAACGACAGGATCTCTGGAAACACCATATATTTT. Its protein is CAISENDRISGNTIYF. The chain carries TRBV10-3 and TRBJ1-3; TRBD1 might be the D (6 bases). This CDR3 has 16 residues. The germline gives CDR1 ENHRY, CDR2 SYGVKD. The V end lost 2 bases, the J end lost 0 bases, and 11 bases lay between the germline ends.

The chain combines TRBV5-6 with TRBJ1-4; TRBD1 agrees at 7 bases. Germline trimming cut 4 bases from V and 5 bases from J; bases unmatched to any gene: 2. Per the germline V gene, CDR1 is SGHDT and CDR2 is YYEEEE. The CDR3 spans 13 residues. The CDR3 is CASSRTGNEKLFF. CDR3 bases: TGTGCCAGCAGCCGGACAGGAAATGAAAAACTGTTTTTT.

This sequence joins TRBV5-6 and TRBJ2-7; D unclear. This CDR3 is built from 15 residues. In germline, CDR1 is SGHDT, CDR2 YYEEEE. The V and J ends lost 4 bases and 3 bases respectively, with 17 bases between them. As DNA, the CDR3 is TGTGCCAGCAGCGCTAACACCCGGCCCCTCTACGAGCAGTACTTC. It specifies CASSANTRPLYEQYF.

The J gene is TRBJ1-6, the V gene TRBV27, with 9 bases matching TRBD1. Germline CDR1 and CDR2: MNHEY and SMNVEV (reference sequence). V shed 4 bases and J 7 bases; nucleotides not matched to a gene: 5. The CDR3 covers 15 residues. The CDR3 sequence: CASSSTGQGNSPLHF. CDR3 nucleotide sequence: TGTGCCAGCAGTTCGACCGGACAGGGGAATTCACCCCTCCACTTT.

CDR3 sequence: CASSLMGQGHYEQYF. DNA for the CDR3: TGTGCCAGCAGCTTGATGGGACAGGGTCACTACGAGCAGTACTTC. The V call is TRBV5-6, the J call TRBJ2-7; TRBD1 matches 9 bases. V lost 1 base, J lost 3 bases, and 5 bases stayed unmatched. The CDR3 totals 15 residues. Germline loops: CDR1 SGHDT, CDR2 YYEEEE.

This chain joins TRBV10-2 and TRBJ2-3; 14 nucleotides align to TRBD2. CDR3 length: 18 residues. The germline gives CDR1 WSHSY, CDR2 SAAADI. V lost 6 bases and J lost 0; bases outside the gene matches: 8. CDR3 in DNA: TGCGCCAGCAGCCCTGGACTAGCGGGAGGAACTAGCACAGATACGCAGTATTTT. It encodes CASSPGLAGGTSTDTQYF.

The chain employs TRBV10-2 and TRBJ2-7; maybe TRBD2 (6 bases). This CDR3 has 12 amino acids. V shed 8 bases and J shed 4 bases, with 12 bases lying between them. Germline-derived CDR1 and CDR2 are WSHSY and SAAADI. The CDR3 region has the DNA TGCGCCAGCTTCGCTAGCGCATACGAGCAGTACTTC. Protein product: CASFASAYEQYF.

A few counts support this clone. Other DNA sequences in the same sample also yield this CDR3. This rearrangement joins TRBV19 to TRBJ2-2; D gene ambiguous. This CDR3 region has 13 residues. V was shortened by 3 bases and J by 5 bases, with 7 bases between the two germline ends. The V gene's germline CDR1 is LNHDA and CDR2 SQIVND (reference sequence). In nucleotides, the CDR3 is TGTGCCAGTAGTATTGTTCGGACCGGGGAGCTGTTTTTT. Its translation: CASSIVRTGELFF.

This clone appeared a single time. One junction end disagrees with the germline gene, perhaps due to a read error. J is TRBJ1-2 and V is TRBV6-5, with D unresolved. Germline-derived CDR1 and CDR2 are MNHEY and SVGAGI. The CDR3 loop spans 13 amino acids. In DNA form, the CDR3 reads TGTGCCGGCAGTTACTCGCCCTCTACTGGCTACACCTTC. It encodes CAGSYSPSTGYTF.

The CDR3 DNA follows: TGTGCCAGCAGTGTACTAGCGGGAGCCAATGAGCAGTTCTTC. Translation: CASSVLAGANEQFF. The genes are TRBV6-4 and TRBJ2-1, with 11 bases lining up with TRBD2. The CDR3 is 14 residues long. Trimming took 4 bases from V and 6 from J; bases not matched to a gene: 2. Per the germline V gene, CDR1 is MRHNA and CDR2 is SNTAGT.

The J gene is TRBJ2-1, the V gene TRBV7-2; TRBD2 matches at 8 bases. The trim removed 8 bases at V and 4 bases at J, leaving 4 bases unmatched. The CDR3 contains 13 residues. Per germline, CDR1 SGHTA and CDR2 FQGNSA. The DNA of the CDR3 is TGTGCCAGCGCCCCTAGCGGGTACAATGAGCAGTTCTTC. This codes for CASAPSGYNEQFF.

The V gene is TRBV19, the J gene TRBJ2-1; 11 bases are a match to TRBD2. The CDR3 extends over 15 amino acids. Germline loops: CDR1 LNHDA, CDR2 SQIVND (reference sequence). Trimming removed 5 bases from V and 7 bases from J; junction bases left unmatched: 7. CDR3 nucleotides: TGTGCCAGTAGTGTACTAGCGGGAGATTATAATGAGCAGTTCTTC. This translates into CASSVLAGDYNEQFF.

The chain has TRBV5-1 and TRBJ1-3; D is uncertain. V dropped 1 base and J dropped 8 bases, with 7 bases sitting between them. Germline CDR1 is SGHRS and CDR2 is YFSETQ. This CDR3 is built from 12 residues. CDR3 in amino acids: CASSLYGDTIYF. The CDR3 DNA sequence: TGCGCCAGCAGCTTGTATGGGGACACCATATATTTT. The whole variable domain, remainder taken from reference TRBV5-1 and TRBJ1-3, is KAGVTQTPRYLIKTRGQQVTLSCSPISGHRSVSWYQQTPGQGLQFLFEYFSETQRNKGNFPGRFSGRQFSNSRSEMNVSTLELGDSALYLCASSLYGDTIYFGEGSWLTVV.

The CDR3: CASDEGVGTFF. The CDR3 DNA is TGTGCCAGCGACGAGGGTGTAGGAACTTTCTTT. The rearrangement links TRBV7-9 to TRBJ1-1; D not certain. The length of the CDR3 is 11 residues. In germline, CDR1 is SEHNR, CDR2 FQNEAQ (reference sequence). Trimming took off 8 bases at V and 12 bases at J, with 16 bases between the two ends.

The rearrangement links TRBV25-1 to TRBJ2-1, with D tentatively TRBD2 (6 bases). Germline values: CDR1 MGHDK, CDR2 SYGVNS. The CDR3 consists of 15 residues. The V end was cut by 4 bases, the J end by 0 bases, with 10 bases between. CDR3 region: CASSASGSSYNEQFF. CDR3 sequence (DNA): TGTGCCAGCAGTGCCTCCGGGAGCTCCTACAATGAGCAGTTCTTC.

This sequence joins TRBV10-2 and TRBJ1-3; a possible D gene is TRBD1 (6 bases). Germline loops: CDR1 WSHSY, CDR2 SAAADI. CDR3 size: 15 residues. The ends were cut back, 6 bases at V and 4 bases at J, with 16 bases in the middle. CDR3 sequence (DNA): TGCGCCAGCAGCGGTCCTGGGACACAGGGAAACACCATATATTTT. It encodes CASSGPGTQGNTIYF.

The chain carries TRBV29-1 and TRBJ2-1; TRBD2 might be the D (5 bases). Trimming pared 5 bases from V and 6 bases from J, leaving 20 bases between. CDR1 and CDR2 (germline): SQVTM, ANQGSEA. This CDR3 comprises 15 residues. The CDR3 reads CSVSTRGDFSNEQFF. The CDR3 bases are TGCAGCGTTTCCACCCGGGGAGATTTCAGCAATGAGCAGTTCTTC.

The V gene is TRBV9, the J gene TRBJ1-2; D is unclear. The germline V gene has CDR1 SGDLS and CDR2 YYNGEE. The CDR3 extends over 14 amino acids. V lost 0 bases to trimming and J lost 4 bases, with 10 bases between them. The CDR3 nucleotides are TGTGCCAGCAGCGTAGGAGGGAGTAGCTATGGCTACACCTTC. It translates to CASSVGGSSYGYTF.

The rearrangement joins TRBV7-9 to TRBJ2-5, with 11 positions matching TRBD1. TRBJ2-7 matches the DNA end more closely, so the J call is doubtful. The CDR3 runs 16 residues. CDR1 is SEHNR, CDR2 FQNEAQ, per germline (reference sequence). The CDR3 nucleotides read TGTGCCAGCAGCCTATTGCCGGGACAGGGGGGCCACGAGCAGTACTTC. This encodes CASSLLPGQGGHEQYF.

This clone occurred a few times. The genes are TRBV7-2 and TRBJ2-7, with a possible D match to TRBD2 (7 bases). The CDR3 has 12 residues. V lost 1 base and J lost 11, with 12 bases in between. CDR1 and CDR2 (germline): SGHTA, FQGNSA. The chain's CDR3 is CASSLGGGVEYF. In DNA, the CDR3 is TGTGCCAGCAGCTTAGGAGGGGGGGTAGAGTACTTC.

V usage is TRBV27 and J usage is TRBJ2-2; no clear D. CDR3 length: 16 amino acids. CDR1 is MNHEY, CDR2 SMNVEV, per germline (reference sequence). V shed 6 bases and J shed 2 bases, with 16 bases lying between them. CDR3 nucleotides: TGTGCCAGCAGCTCCTCCCCCCAGGCCAACACCGGGGAGCTGTTTTTT. The encoded protein is CASSSSPQANTGELFF.

This chain uses TRBV28 with TRBJ2-3; D gene unclear. V gave up 2 bases and J gave up 5 bases, with 8 bases separating them. This CDR3 is built from 13 residues. CDR1 is MDHEN and CDR2 is SYDVKM in the germline V gene. The CDR3 sequence: CASSLIPGDTQYF. As DNA, the CDR3 is TGTGCCAGCAGTTTAATTCCAGGAGATACGCAGTATTTT. Drawing the rest from reference TRBV28 and TRBJ2-3, the complete variable domain is DVKVTQSSRYLVKRTGEKVFLECVQDMDHENMFWYRQDPGLGLRLIYFSYDVKMKEKGDIPEGYSVSREKKERFSLILESASTNQTSMYLCASSLIPGDTQYFGPGTRLTVL.

This rearrangement joins TRBV9 to TRBJ2-3, with 8 positions matching TRBD2. The CDR3 is made up of 17 amino acids. With V trimmed by 2 bases and J by 0 bases, 8 bases remained unmatched. Looked up from germline, CDR1 is SGDLS and CDR2 is YYNGEE. CDR3 sequence reads: CASSVGSGGPSTDTQYF. CDR3 sequence (DNA): TGTGCCAGCAGCGTCGGGAGCGGGGGACCCAGCACAGATACGCAGTATTTT.

The V gene is TRBV6-6, the J gene TRBJ2-1, with 8 bases that match TRBD2. Trimming cost V 6 bases and J 4 bases; bases outside gene matches: 5. From germline, CDR1 is MNHNY and CDR2 SVGAGI (reference sequence). The CDR3 is made up of 14 amino acids. The CDR3 loop reads CASRTGTRYNEQFF. CDR3 DNA: TGTGCCAGCAGAACCGGGACTAGGTACAATGAGCAGTTCTTC.

The chain is built from TRBV7-9 and TRBJ1-2, with a weak D call TRBD1 (6 bases). CDR1 and CDR2 from the germline V gene are SEHNR and FQNEAQ (reference sequence). The V and J ends lost 1 base and 8 bases respectively, with 20 bases between them. CDR3 length: 16 residues. CDR3: CASSLDPGEGPGGYTF. The CDR3 region has the DNA TGTGCCAGCAGCTTAGATCCAGGGGAAGGTCCAGGAGGCTACACCTTC.

The J gene is TRBJ1-1, the V gene TRBV7-2; the D gene is possibly TRBD1 (6 bases). Germline V gene sequence: CDR1 SGHTA, CDR2 FQGNSA. This CDR3 contains 13 residues. Trimming shortened V by 3 bases and J by 7 bases, and 12 bases separated the two germline ends. The CDR3 spells CASSFRGGLEAFF. CDR3 DNA sequence: TGTGCCAGCAGCTTCAGGGGTGGGCTTGAAGCTTTCTTT. Combining the CDR3 with reference TRBV7-2 and TRBJ1-1 gives the whole variable domain GAGVSQSPSNKVTEKGKDVELRCDPISGHTALYWYRQSLGQGLEFLIYFQGNSAPDKSGLPSDRFSAERTGGSVSTLTIQRTQQEDSAVYLCASSFRGGLEAFFGQGTRLTVV.

The genes are TRBV7-3 and TRBJ2-1; TRBD2 agrees at 11 bases. V shed 4 bases and J 5 bases; nucleotides not matched to a gene: 7. Looked up from germline, CDR1 is SGHTA and CDR2 is FQGTGA. The CDR3 has 16 amino acids. CDR3 amino acids: CASSSELAGANNEQFF. For the CDR3, the DNA is TGTGCCAGCAGCTCCGAACTAGCGGGGGCAAACAATGAGCAGTTCTTC.